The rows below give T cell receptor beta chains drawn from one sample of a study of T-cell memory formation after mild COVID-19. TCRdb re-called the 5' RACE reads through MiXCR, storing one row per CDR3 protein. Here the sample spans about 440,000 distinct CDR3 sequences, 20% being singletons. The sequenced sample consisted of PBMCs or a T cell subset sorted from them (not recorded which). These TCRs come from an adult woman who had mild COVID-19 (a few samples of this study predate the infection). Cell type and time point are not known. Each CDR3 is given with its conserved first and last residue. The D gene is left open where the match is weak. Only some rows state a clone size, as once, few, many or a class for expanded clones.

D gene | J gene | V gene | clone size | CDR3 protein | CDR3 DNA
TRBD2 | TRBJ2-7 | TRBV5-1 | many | CASSEGGPGEQYF | TGCGCCAGCAGCGAGGGAGGGCCGGGTGAGCAGTACTTC
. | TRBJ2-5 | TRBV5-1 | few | CASSLSGYRQETQYF | TGCGCCAGCAGCTTGTCTGGTTACCGCCAAGAGACCCAGTACTTC
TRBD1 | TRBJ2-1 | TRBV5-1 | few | CASSLAPGPDRVENEQFF | TGCGCCAGCAGCTTGGCCCCGGGCCCCGACAGGGTGGAAAATGAGCAGTTCTTC
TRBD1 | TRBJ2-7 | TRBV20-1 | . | CSARGQNRGLNEQYF | TGCAGTGCTAGAGGACAAAACAGGGGGCTAAACGAGCAGTACTTC
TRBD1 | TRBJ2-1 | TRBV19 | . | CASSIGQGASEQFF | TGTGCCAGTAGTATTGGACAGGGGGCGTCTGAGCAGTTCTTC
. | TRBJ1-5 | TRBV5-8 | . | CASSLVQPQHF | TGTGCCAGCAGCTTGGTTCAGCCCCAGCATTTT
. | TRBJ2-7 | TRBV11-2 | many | CASSSTATYEQYF | TGTGCCAGCAGCTCCACAGCGACCTACGAGCAGTACTTC
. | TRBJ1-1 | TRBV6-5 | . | CASSYSMAAYLSEMNTEAFF | TGTGCCAGCAGTTACTCGATGGCCGCCTACTTATCCGAGATGAACACTGAAGCTTTCTTT
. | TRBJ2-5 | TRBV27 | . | CASSLIGTETQYF | TGTGCCAGCAGTTTAATTGGCACAGAGACCCAGTACTTC
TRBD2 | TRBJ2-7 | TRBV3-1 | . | CASSSRLAGGNKGSYEQYF | TGTGCCAGCAGCTCCAGACTAGCGGGGGGAAATAAGGGGTCCTACGAGCAGTACTTC
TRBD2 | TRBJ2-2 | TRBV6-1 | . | CASRVAGGLAGELFF | TGTGCCAGCAGGGTAGCGGGGGGGCTTGCCGGGGAGCTGTTTTTT